The rows below give T cell receptor beta chains drawn from one sample of a study of cytomegalovirus exposure and HLA in healthy donors. The protocol was immunoSEQ multiplex PCR, while the TCRdb copy is restricted to in-frame clones and leaves out a portion. This sample has fewer than 200,000 clones, with 80% found just once. Sequences were obtained from PBMCs. The receptors shown here come from a man under 40 in good health and CMV-seronegative. The CDR3 runs from the conserved cysteine through the conserved F or W. The order of the fields is clone size, J gene, V gene, D gene, CDR3 protein, CDR3 DNA. A D gene is named only where the DNA matches it firmly. Part of the rows lack a size; the others show once, few, many or a class for expanded clones.

>.|TRBJ2-2|TRBV7-9|.
CASSLVANTGELFF
TGTGCCAGCAGCTTAGTAGCGAACACCGGGGAGCTGTTTTTT
>.|TRBJ1-1|TRBV30|.
CAWLKQGMNTEAFF
TGTGCCTGGCTTAAACAGGGCATGAACACTGAAGCTTTCTTT
>.|TRBJ2-6|TRBV30|TRBD2
CAWGGLRRESGANVLTF
TGTGCCTGGGGGGGATTGCGGCGGGAGTCTGGGGCCAACGTCCTGACTTTC
>.|TRBJ2-7|TRBV9|.
CASSVAAGERYEQYF
TGTGCCAGCAGCGTAGCGGCAGGGGAGAGGTACGAGCAGTACTTC
>.|TRBJ1-1|TRBV28|.
CASSLFVLATEAFF
TGTGCCAGCAGTTTATTTGTGCTGGCCACTGAAGCTTTCTTT
>once|TRBJ2-1|TRBV7-9|.
CASSFQVWGRYNEQFF
TGTGCCAGCAGCTTCCAGGTCTGGGGGCGATACAATGAGCAGTTCTTC
>.|TRBJ1-1|TRBV9|.
CASSVASGTEAFF
TGTGCCAGCAGCGTAGCTTCAGGGACTGAAGCTTTCTTT
>.|TRBJ1-3|TRBV28|.
CASSLFFWRTVSSGNTIYF
TGTGCCAGCAGTTTATTTTTTTGGCGGACAGTGAGCTCTGGAAACACCATATATTTT
>.|TRBJ1-1|TRBV30|.
CAWSSTTEAFF
TGTGCCTGGAGTTCAACAACTGAAGCTTTCTTT
>.|TRBJ1-1|TRBV7-9|.
CASSLGRGLNTEAFF
TGTGCCAGCAGCTTAGGTCGGGGATTGAACACTGAAGCTTTCTTT
>.|TRBJ2-7|TRBV5-8|.
CASRGRGGEQYF
TGTGCCAGCAGGGGGAGAGGGGGCGAGCAGTACTTC
>.|TRBJ1-5|TRBV30|TRBD1
CAWSGDSLRNQPQHF
TGTGCCTGGAGTGGGGACAGCTTGCGCAATCAGCCCCAGCATTTT
>.|TRBJ1-1|TRBV4-1|.
CASSQERVGGTEAFF
TGCGCCAGCAGCCAAGAAAGAGTAGGAGGCACTGAAGCTTTCTTT
>.|TRBJ2-7|TRBV6-5|.
CASSYAGAYEQYF
TGTGCCAGCAGTTACGCGGGTGCCTACGAGCAGTACTTC